This passage covers 21 T cell receptor beta chains from one sample sequenced in a study of metastatic and nonmetastatic thyroid tumors. Nobody among the patients had been given any treatment before thyroid surgery. TCRdb re-called the PCR reads via MiXCR. The sample lists roughly 64,000 clones, approximately 4% occurring once. Input material: blood. Receptors were obtained from a female donor with papillary thyroid cancer or a benign thyroid nodule (not recorded which). Some clones in this sample may be carry-over from other donors' samples.

This clone appeared many times. The V gene is TRBV3-1, the J gene TRBJ2-7, with TRBD1 matching over 9 bases. Germline values: CDR1 LGHDT, CDR2 YNNKEL (reference sequence). J gave up 5 bases and V 4 bases, and 3 bases lay outside the gene matches. The CDR3 sequence is 13 residues long. In DNA form, the CDR3 reads TGTGCCAGCAGCCTGACAGGGGGGAACGAGCAGTACTTC. Its translation: CASSLTGGNEQYF.

This clone was detected only a few times. Germline and junction disagree at one end, which may indicate a read error. V usage is TRBV24-1 and J usage is TRBJ2-7; D unclear. CDR1 KGHDR and CDR2 SFDVKD come from the germline V gene. This CDR3 region has 13 residues. CDR3 DNA sequence: TGTGCCAGCAGTCAACCTGGTTCCTTCTCTCGGTACTTC. Protein product: CASSQPGSFSRYF.

This clone was detected ten times or more. The rearrangement uses TRBV7-9 and TRBJ2-1, with 7 positions matching TRBD2. Per the germline V gene, CDR1 is SEHNR and CDR2 is FQNEAQ (reference sequence). This CDR3 has 13 amino acids. Germline trimming cut 7 bases from V and 9 bases from J; bases unmatched to any gene: 9. The CDR3 coding sequence is TGTGCCAGCACTGGTGGGGAGGGCGGTGAGCAGTTCTTC. This translates into CASTGGEGGEQFF.

Ten or more counts support this clone. The chain carries TRBV2 and TRBJ1-5; 9 bases line up with TRBD1. From germline, CDR1 is SNHLY and CDR2 FYNNEI. V lost 10 bases to trimming and J lost 1 base; unmatched junction nucleotides: 11. The CDR3 extends over 16 amino acids. CDR3 in amino acids: CATVQDRGGSNQPQHF. CDR3 DNA: TGTGCCACAGTACAAGACAGGGGGGGAAGCAATCAGCCCCAGCATTTT.

This clone was seen many times. The V call is TRBV19, the J call TRBJ2-7; D assignment may be TRBD1 or TRBD2 (5 bases each). Germline V CDR1 and CDR2: LNHDA, SQIVND (reference sequence). The CDR3 runs 16 residues. Between the trimmed V and J ends, which lost 3 bases and 0 bases, there was a span of 15 bases. The CDR3 protein is CASSILGTSISYEQYF. In DNA, the CDR3 is TGTGCCAGTAGTATCTTAGGGACGTCAATCTCCTACGAGCAGTACTTC.

This clone was detected a few times. CDR3 sequence: CASNYRGGAGPNTGELFF. CDR3 coding DNA: TGTGCCAGCAACTACAGGGGAGGGGCGGGACCTAACACCGGGGAGCTGTTTTTT. The chain uses TRBV6-2 or TRBV6-3 and TRBJ2-2, with D possibly called TRBD1 or TRBD2 (7 bases each). The CDR3 totals 18 residues. V was trimmed by 7 bases and J by 2 bases, leaving 23 bases between them. CDR1 and CDR2 from the germline V gene are MNHEY and SVGEGT.

This clone showed up many times. V gene TRBV11-3 combines with J gene TRBJ2-1, with TRBD1 as a possible D gene (5 bases). The CDR3 length is 15 residues. Germline CDR1 SGHNT, CDR2 YENEEA. The germline V and J ends were trimmed by 0 bases and 6 bases, with 12 bases remaining between them. DNA of the CDR3: TGTGCCAGCAGCTTAGATTTTGGGGCAGGCAATGAGCAGTTCTTC. Translating gives CASSLDFGAGNEQFF. The full variable domain, its missing parts supplied by reference TRBV11-3 and TRBJ2-1, is EAGVVQSPRYKIIEKKQPVAFWCNPISGHNTLYWYLQNLGQGPELLIRYENEEAVDDSQLPKDRFSAERLKGVDSTLKIQPAELGDSAVYLCASSLDFGAGNEQFFGPGTRLTVL.

This clone has a handful of counts. The rearrangement joins TRBV27 to TRBJ2-7, with TRBD1 identical over 10 bases. The CDR3 length is 15 residues. V was pared by 2 bases and J by 7 bases, with 8 bases of the junction left unmatched. Germline loops: CDR1 MNHEY, CDR2 SMNVEV (reference sequence). DNA of the CDR3: TGTGCCAGCAGTTTACACGGACAGGGGGTAAAAGAGCAGTACTTC. Translating gives CASSLHGQGVKEQYF.

This clone was seen at least ten times. CDR3 protein: CASSQHGQGGNQPQHF. CDR3 bases: TGTGCCAGCAGCCAACATGGACAGGGAGGTAATCAGCCCCAGCATTTT. The rearrangement links TRBV5-5 to TRBJ1-5, with 8 nucleotides matching TRBD1. The CDR3 extends over 16 amino acids. Per germline, CDR1 SGHKS and CDR2 YYEKEE (reference sequence). V lost 4 bases and J lost 4; bases outside the gene matches: 10.

This chain uses TRBV7-2 with TRBJ2-1; D is unresolved. Trimming pared 5 bases from V and 0 bases from J, leaving 14 bases between. The CDR3 totals 16 residues. The germline V gene has CDR1 SGHTA and CDR2 FQGNSA. CDR3 in DNA: TGTGCCAGCAGCCCTAATGGCATTGCCTCCTACAATGAGCAGTTCTTC. Translating it yields CASSPNGIASYNEQFF.

The chain combines TRBV7-9 with TRBJ2-7; 16 positions agree with TRBD2. CDR1 is SEHNR and CDR2 is FQNEAQ in the germline V gene (reference sequence). The CDR3 has 17 amino acids. V was pared by 5 bases and J by 2 bases, with 6 bases of the junction left unmatched. In nucleotides, the CDR3 is TGTGCCAGCAGCCGGAAGGGACTAGCGGGAGGGGCCTACGAGCAGTACTTC. This sequence encodes CASSRKGLAGGAYEQYF.

This clone appeared many times. The V and J genes are TRBV20-1 and TRBJ1-6, with 7 bases aligning to TRBD1. The CDR3 sequence is 14 residues long. Germline V lookup: CDR1 DFQATT, CDR2 SNEGSKA (reference sequence). The V gene end was trimmed by 4 bases and the J gene end by 0 bases; junction bases not matched to a gene: 0. As DNA, the CDR3 is TGCAGTGCTACAGGGGGCTCCTATAATTCACCCCTCCACTTT. It translates to CSATGGSYNSPLHF.

In this sample, this clone turned up a few times. The junction differs from germline at one of its ends, possibly a read error. CDR3 amino acids: CASSWGLAEWELLF. The CDR3, as DNA: TGCGCCAGCAGCTGGGGACTAGCGGAGTGGGAGCTGCTTTTT. The chain uses TRBV5-1 and TRBJ2-2; 11 positions match TRBD2. The CDR3 extends over 14 amino acids. The V gene's germline CDR1 is SGHRS and CDR2 YFSETQ.

About this clone: One base away lies a much larger clone, so this may be a sequencing read error. The sample carries other DNA sequences with the same CDR3. The V and J genes are TRBV15 and TRBJ1-2, with D possibly being TRBD1 (5 bases). This CDR3 is 12 amino acids long. CDR1 is LNHNV, CDR2 YYDKDF, per germline (reference sequence). DNA of the CDR3: TGTGCCACCAGCAGGGACACGAATGGCTACACCTTT. Its translation is CATSRDTNGYTF.

As concerns this clone: A much larger clone is a single base away; this may be a read error. V usage is TRBV19 and J usage is TRBJ2-7; D is uncertain. The ends were cut back, 6 bases at V and 0 bases at J, with 12 bases in the middle. CDR1 LNHDA and CDR2 SQIVND come from the germline V gene (reference sequence). There are 14 residues in the CDR3. The chain's CDR3 is CASRNRPSSYEQYF. The CDR3 region has the DNA TGTGCCAGTAGAAACCGGCCGAGCTCCTACGAGCAGTACTTC.

The chain combines TRBV27 with TRBJ1-1; D possibly corresponds to TRBD1 (5 bases). CDR3 length: 14 residues. CDR1 MNHEY and CDR2 SMNVEV come from the germline V gene (reference sequence). V lost 6 bases and J lost 3, with 14 bases in between. CDR3 protein: CASRRDGEDTEAFF. The CDR3 DNA follows: TGTGCCAGCAGGCGGGACGGGGAGGACACTGAAGCTTTCTTT.

About this clone itself: With a much larger clone just one base away, this may be a read error. V and J are TRBV24-1 and TRBJ1-2; D ambiguous. The CDR3 has 18 residues. Germline V gene data show CDR1 as KGHDR and CDR2 as SFDVKD. V gave up 4 bases and J gave up 4 bases, with 24 bases separating them. In nucleotides, the CDR3 is TGTGCCACCAGTGACCGAGTTGGTTGGGGATTGCGTCTCTATGGCTACACCTTC. It codes for CATSDRVGWGLRLYGYTF.

Many counts were recorded for this clone. The gene calls are TRBV6-1 and TRBJ2-2; 10 nucleotides agree with TRBD2. The J segment lost 4 bases and the V segment lost 6 bases, leaving 5 bases of the junction unmatched. Per germline, CDR1 MNHNS and CDR2 SASEGT. The CDR3 length is 15 residues. The DNA for the CDR3 is TGTGCCAGCAGAGCGGGGGGGGAGAGCACCGGGGAGCTGTTTTTT. This codes for CASRAGGESTGELFF.

Concerning this clone: Given the absence of the conserved phenylalanine or tryptophan at the CDR3 end, a read error is likely. This chain's CDR3 is CASRLRQAQAFI. As DNA, the CDR3 is TGTGCCAGCAGATTACGGCAGGCCCAGGCTTTCATT. The V call is TRBV28, the J call TRBJ1-1; D is ambiguous. This CDR3 spans 12 amino acids. Germline V gene lookup returns CDR1 MDHEN and CDR2 SYDVKM. V dropped 6 bases and J dropped 11 bases, with 16 bases sitting between them.

This clone was counted many times. V gene TRBV7-6 combines with J gene TRBJ2-7; 8 bases line up with TRBD2. V gave up 6 bases and J gave up 6 bases; unmatched junction bases: 10. CDR1 SGHVS and CDR2 FNYEAQ come from the germline V gene. CDR3 size: 14 residues. The CDR3 loop reads CASSETREATEQYF. The CDR3 DNA follows: TGTGCCAGCAGTGAGACGCGGGAGGCGACCGAGCAGTACTTC.

This clone was observed at least ten times. The chain uses TRBV2 and TRBJ1-1; TRBD1 matches at 7 bases. This CDR3 is 13 amino acids long. The V gene's germline CDR1 is SNHLY and CDR2 FYNNEI. J was trimmed by 2 bases and V by 4 bases; bases with no gene match: 1. CDR3 residues: CASSGQGNTEAFF. DNA for the CDR3: TGTGCCAGCAGTGGACAGGGAAACACTGAAGCTTTCTTT.